Following are 20 T cell receptor beta chains from one sample sequenced in a study of untreated major depressive disorder. For these TCRs, the target antigens are not known. Study-level results: TRBV05-01 (Vbeta 5.1) usage was higher in CD4+ T cells of depressed patients than controls.

Generated by immunoSEQ multiplex PCR, the TCRdb table keeps only in-frame clones and is missing some. The sample yields about 13,000 clones, over 90% seen once. The sample taken for sequencing was CD4+ T cells from PBMCs. The receptors were sampled from a man aged 25-45 years with major depressive disorder.

V usage is TRBV2 and J usage is TRBJ2-5, with D unclear. Germline lookup yields CDR1 SNHLY and CDR2 FYNNEI. The V end lost 3 bases, the J end lost 0 bases, and 8 bases lay between the germline ends. This CDR3 has 14 residues. CDR3 sequence reads: CASSEWTDQETQYF. The CDR3 nucleotides are TGTGCCAGCAGTGAGTGGACCGACCAAGAGACCCAGTACTTC.

This clone was detected only once. In DNA form, the CDR3 reads TGTGCCAGCGTGAATAAAACCGTTGGGGGCGGGTACGAGCAGTACTTC. Translation gives CASVNKTVGGGYEQYF. The chain links TRBV7-9 to TRBJ2-7; possible D gene TRBD1, 6 bases. V was shortened by 8 bases and J by 4 bases, with 24 bases between the two germline ends. This CDR3 spans 16 amino acids. CDR1 and CDR2 from the germline V gene are SEHNR and FQNEAQ (reference sequence).

The rearrangement uses TRBV27 and TRBJ2-7; D assignment may be TRBD1 or TRBD2 (6 bases each). Trimming removed 2 bases from V and 3 bases from J, with 20 bases in between. Per the germline V gene, CDR1 is MNHEY and CDR2 is SMNVEV (reference sequence). The CDR3 has 17 amino acids. This CDR3 is CASSLKLGGTKIYEQYF. Written as DNA, the CDR3 is TGTGCCAGCAGTTTAAAACTGGGGGGCACTAAAATCTACGAGCAGTACTTC.

V usage is TRBV28 and J usage is TRBJ2-5, with 9 bases lining up with TRBD1. This CDR3 comprises 16 residues. V trimming: 4 bases; J trimming: 4 bases; junction bases outside the gene matches: 10. Germline CDR1 reads MDHEN; CDR2 reads SYDVKM. CDR3 sequence reads: CASSSPRKGQGETQYF. CDR3 bases: TGTGCCAGCAGTTCGCCCCGCAAGGGACAGGGAGAGACCCAGTACTTC.

The J gene is TRBJ1-5, the V gene TRBV9; D ambiguous. V was cut by 0 bases and J by 2 bases, with 6 bases left in between. In germline, CDR1 is SGDLS, CDR2 YYNGEE. This CDR3 is built from 14 residues. In nucleotides, the CDR3 is TGTGCCAGCAGCGTAGAGGGTGGCAATCAGCCCCAGCATTTT. Translating gives CASSVEGGNQPQHF.

J is TRBJ1-3 and V is TRBV7-9; 7 bases are a match to TRBD1. Germline CDR1 and CDR2: SEHNR and FQNEAQ (reference sequence). V shed 5 bases, J shed 0 bases, and the junction held 7 bases outside the gene matches. The CDR3 runs 16 residues. CDR3 coding DNA: TGTGCCAGCAGCCCCGGGGACAGCTACTCTGGAAACACCATATATTTT. Protein: CASSPGDSYSGNTIYF.

This clone came up a few times. The V gene is TRBV6-1, the J gene TRBJ2-2; D is unclear. Germline V gene sequence: CDR1 MNHNS, CDR2 SASEGT. CDR3 size: 12 residues. The V end lost 5 bases, the J end lost 8 bases, and 9 bases lay between the germline ends. The CDR3 nucleotides are TGTGCCAGCAGTAAACTTCTTGGGGAGCTGTTTTTT. Amino acid sequence: CASSKLLGELFF.

The chain has TRBV5-1 and TRBJ2-7; TRBD1 matches 11 bases. V lost 5 bases to trimming and J lost 2 bases; unmatched junction nucleotides: 6. CDR3 size: 15 residues. Germline CDR1 reads SGHRS; CDR2 reads YFSETQ. CDR3 protein: CASSTGQGVAYEQYF. CDR3 in DNA: TGCGCCAGCAGTACGGGACAGGGGGTCGCCTACGAGCAGTACTTC. Full variable domain (missing parts from reference TRBV5-1 and TRBJ2-7): KAGVTQTPRYLIKTRGQQVTLSCSPISGHRSVSWYQQTPGQGLQFLFEYFSETQRNKGNFPGRFSGRQFSNSRSEMNVSTLELGDSALYLCASSTGQGVAYEQYFGPGTRLTVT.

The rearrangement links TRBV2 to TRBJ2-1; D is perhaps TRBD1 (6 bases). Looked up from germline, CDR1 is SNHLY and CDR2 is FYNNEI. V lost 9 bases and J 0 bases, leaving 15 bases between the germline ends. The CDR3 consists of 15 residues. The CDR3 DNA sequence: TGTGCCAGTACCTTCAGGGGACGCTCCTACAATGAGCAGTTCTTC. Translated: CASTFRGRSYNEQFF.

In DNA form, the CDR3 reads TGCGCCAGCAGCTTGGCCTGGGAGACCCAGTACTTC. Protein product: CASSLAWETQYF. The chain links TRBV5-1 to TRBJ2-5; D call uncertain. With 0 bases removed from V and 5 bases from J, the gap between germline ends came to 5 bases. The CDR3 contains 12 residues. Germline V lookup: CDR1 SGHRS, CDR2 YFSETQ.

V gene TRBV18 combines with J gene TRBJ1-6; D is possibly TRBD1 (6 bases). The CDR3 contains 15 residues. Per germline, CDR1 KGHSH and CDR2 LQKENI. The V end lost 5 bases, the J end lost 4 bases, and 12 bases lay between the germline ends. CDR3 in amino acids: CASSSSGEYNSPLHF. The DNA of the CDR3 is TGTGCCAGCTCATCTTCAGGGGAATATAATTCACCCCTCCACTTT.

The CDR3 sequence: CATTGGAGDTQYF. The CDR3 DNA reads as TGCGCCACCACAGGGGGGGCAGGGGATACGCAGTATTTT. The chain employs TRBV5-1 and TRBJ2-3; maybe TRBD1 (8 bases). The CDR3 spans 13 residues. Trimming cost V 9 bases and J 6 bases, with 17 bases left between them. CDR1 and CDR2 (germline): SGHRS, YFSETQ.

The rearrangement links TRBV5-4 to TRBJ2-7; the D gene is possibly TRBD1 (6 bases). The CDR3 spans 15 residues. The germline V and J ends were trimmed by 3 bases and 3 bases, with 16 bases remaining between them. CDR1 is SGHNT, CDR2 YYREEE, per germline (reference sequence). CDR3 in DNA: TGTGCCAGCAGCTCGCCTCGGGACACCCGCTACGAGCAGTACTTC. Its protein product is CASSSPRDTRYEQYF.

The V call is TRBV30, the J call TRBJ2-2; 9 bases fit TRBD2. In germline, CDR1 is GTSNPN, CDR2 SVGIG (reference sequence). Trimming cost V 2 bases and J 3 bases; bases outside gene matches: 4. The CDR3 runs to 15 residues. CDR3 loop: CAWSSLAGYTGELFF. CDR3 nucleotides: TGTGCCTGGAGTAGTCTAGCGGGGTACACCGGGGAGCTGTTTTTT.

This chain joins TRBV19 and TRBJ2-1; D might be TRBD2 (6 bases). The CDR3 has 15 residues. CDR1 and CDR2 (germline): LNHDA, SQIVND (reference sequence). V lost 5 bases, J lost 3 bases, and 14 bases lay in between. The CDR3 DNA is TGTGCCAGTAGTGGACGGAGGACTATCTACAATGAGCAGTTCTTC. Its translation: CASSGRRTIYNEQFF.

The chain uses TRBV4-1 and TRBJ2-3; 8 bases fit TRBD2. V shed 4 bases, J shed 10 bases, and the junction held 22 bases outside the gene matches. Germline V CDR1 and CDR2: MGHRA, YSYEKL. The CDR3 has 18 residues. CDR3 bases: TGCGCCAGCAGCCGTGGCCTTGACGGGGGGGCCAATCTCTCCCCGCAGTATTTT. Protein: CASSRGLDGGANLSPQYF.

The chain has TRBV5-4 and TRBJ2-2; 9 bases align to TRBD2. This CDR3 is built from 16 residues. From germline, CDR1 is SGHNT and CDR2 YYREEE (reference sequence). V shed 4 bases and J 5 bases; nucleotides not matched to a gene: 9. The CDR3 coding sequence is TGTGCCAGCAGCCACTACAGCGGGGGGCGGACCGGGGAGCTGTTTTTT. Protein product: CASSHYSGGRTGELFF.

The chain couples TRBV5-1 to TRBJ1-2; TRBD1 matches at 11 bases. CDR3 size: 14 residues. After removal of 4 bases from V and 6 bases from J, the junction contained 5 bases not matched to a gene. Germline V CDR1 and CDR2: SGHRS, YFSETQ. Here the CDR3 reads CASSLGQGANGYTF. The CDR3 bases are TGCGCCAGCAGCCTCGGACAGGGGGCTAATGGCTACACCTTC.

V is TRBV2 and J is TRBJ1-2, with 10 bases aligning to TRBD1. The CDR3 is 14 amino acids. Germline trimming cut 4 bases from V and 6 bases from J; bases unmatched to any gene: 5. CDR1 is SNHLY, CDR2 FYNNEI, per germline. CDR3 sequence: CASSGQGAQNGYTF. In DNA form, the CDR3 reads TGTGCCAGCAGTGGACAGGGGGCGCAAAATGGCTACACCTTC. Combining the CDR3 with reference TRBV2 and TRBJ1-2 gives the whole variable domain EPEVTQTPSHQVTQMGQEVILRCVPISNHLYFYWYRQILGQKVEFLVSFYNNEISEKSEIFDDQFSVERPDGSNFTLKIRSTKLEDSAMYFCASSGQGAQNGYTFGSGTRLTVV.

The rearrangement joins TRBV30 to TRBJ1-5, with D tentatively TRBD1 (5 bases). Germline V gene data show CDR1 as GTSNPN and CDR2 as SVGIG (reference sequence). V was clipped by 3 bases and J by 7 bases, with 16 bases between them. The CDR3 is 14 residues long. CDR3 sequence: CAWSPGGVGQPQHF. CDR3 bases: TGTGCCTGGAGCCCCGGAGGGGTAGGGCAGCCCCAGCATTTT.